Each of the 30 T cell receptor beta chains below was sequenced from the same sample in a study of shared clonotypes between healthy human individuals. Profiling relied on immunoSEQ multiplex PCR, and the TCRdb table lists in-frame clones only, not all of them. Of about 600,000 clones in the sample, approximately 97% are singletons; the top ten hold 0.045% to 0.07%. Material for sequencing was naive CD4+ T cells sorted from blood. Stated subset: CD45RA+ positively selected. The receptors were sampled from a woman in her thirties in good health.

This chain links TRBV7-6 with TRBJ2-5; D might be TRBD1 (6 bases). The germline V gene has CDR1 SGHVS and CDR2 FNYEAQ. This CDR3 comprises 13 residues. Trimming took 2 bases from V and 4 from J, leaving 8 bases between them. CDR3 residues: CASSLTRGETQYF. The CDR3 bases are TGTGCCAGCAGCTTAACCAGGGGAGAGACCCAGTACTTC. Based on the CDR3 plus reference TRBV7-6 and TRBJ2-5, the full variable domain is GAGVSQSPRYKVTKRGQDVALRCDPISGHVSLYWYRQALGQGPEFLTYFNYEAQQDKSGLPNDRFSAERPEGSISTLTIQRTEQRDSAMYRCASSLTRGETQYFGPGTRLLVL.

This chain uses TRBV29-1 with TRBJ2-5; 7 bases are shared with TRBD1. The CDR3 is 11 amino acids. Looked up from germline, CDR1 is SQVTM and CDR2 is ANQGSEA. The V and J ends lost 6 bases and 5 bases, in that order; junction bases with no gene match: 3. The CDR3 sequence is CSVGTVETQYF. The CDR3 DNA sequence: TGCAGCGTCGGGACAGTGGAGACCCAGTACTTC.

This rearrangement joins TRBV7-9 to TRBJ1-1; D gene ambiguous. Trimming stripped 3 bases from V and 1 base from J, with 21 bases between. CDR3 length: 18 residues. Germline V CDR1 and CDR2: SEHNR, FQNEAQ (reference sequence). CDR3 nucleotide sequence: TGTGCCAGCAGCTTCCCTAGACGGGGAGCTGGCCAGAACACTGAAGCTTTCTTT. The encoded protein is CASSFPRRGAGQNTEAFF.

J is TRBJ1-5 and V is TRBV29-1; D is uncertain. Germline loops: CDR1 SQVTM, CDR2 ANQGSEA. The CDR3 sequence is 15 residues long. V lost 4 bases and J lost 0, with 13 bases in between. The CDR3 nucleotides are TGCAGCGTTGTCCTCGCGGGGTATAGCAATCAGCCCCAGCATTTT. It specifies CSVVLAGYSNQPQHF.

The rearrangement links TRBV6-1 to TRBJ1-5, with D hard to call. The ends were cut back, 6 bases at V and 1 base at J, with 7 bases in the middle. The CDR3 consists of 13 residues. CDR1 and CDR2 from the germline V gene are MNHNS and SASEGT. The CDR3 region has the DNA TGTGCCAGCAGAAACCCGAGCAATCAGCCCCAGCATTTT. It specifies CASRNPSNQPQHF.

Notes on this clone: The same CDR3 also results from other DNA sequences found in this sample. The chain employs TRBV5-1 and TRBJ2-3; TRBD1 agrees at 7 bases. The CDR3 is 14 residues long. V was pared by 5 bases and J by 2 bases, with 5 bases of the junction left unmatched. Germline V gene sequence: CDR1 SGHRS, CDR2 YFSETQ. The CDR3 coding sequence is TGCGCCAGCAGTCTGGACAGGAACACAGATACGCAGTATTTT. It yields the protein CASSLDRNTDTQYF.

The chain has TRBV5-1 and TRBJ2-1; 8 nucleotides line up with TRBD2. In germline, CDR1 is SGHRS, CDR2 YFSETQ. There are 15 residues in the CDR3. V was clipped by 0 bases and J by 4 bases; unmatched bases: 3. CDR3 residues: CASSLELAEYNEQFF. In nucleotides, the CDR3 is TGCGCCAGCAGCTTGGAACTAGCGGAATACAATGAGCAGTTCTTC.

In this sample, this clone turned up once. V gene TRBV28 combines with J gene TRBJ2-1; possible D gene TRBD2, 6 bases. This CDR3 comprises 15 residues. With 6 bases removed from V and 5 bases from J, the gap between germline ends came to 17 bases. Germline V gives CDR1 MDHEN, CDR2 SYDVKM. The CDR3 DNA reads TGTGCCAGCAGCCCCGGAGGGTATCTGGACAATGAGCAGTTCTTC. Translation: CASSPGGYLDNEQFF.

V and J are TRBV23-1 and TRBJ2-7, with D perhaps TRBD2 (7 bases). TRBV23-1 is identified as an open reading frame with a role that is uncertain. V lost 3 bases, J lost 4 bases, and 19 bases lay in between. CDR3 length: 16 residues. This CDR3 is CASSQSPGGGAYEQYF. For the CDR3, the DNA is TGCGCCAGCAGTCAGTCCCCGGGCGGGGGCGCGTACGAGCAGTACTTC.

This clone was counted once. V is TRBV28 and J is TRBJ2-7, with 7 bases aligning to TRBD1. CDR3 size: 16 residues. Germline V lookup: CDR1 MDHEN, CDR2 SYDVKM. J lost 4 bases, V lost 2 bases, and 11 bases had no gene match. The CDR3 loop is CASSLIGTALGYEQYF. CDR3 in DNA: TGTGCCAGCAGTTTAATTGGGACAGCACTAGGTTACGAGCAGTACTTC.

This chain uses TRBV5-1 with TRBJ1-4; tentatively, D is TRBD1 (6 bases). The CDR3 runs to 19 residues. Per germline, CDR1 SGHRS and CDR2 YFSETQ. Trimming took off 1 base at V and 0 bases at J, with 19 bases between the two ends. The CDR3 loop is CASSLKPGVRDATNEKLFF. In DNA, the CDR3 is TGCGCCAGCAGCTTGAAGCCAGGGGTACGAGATGCAACTAATGAAAAACTGTTTTTT.

This clone was counted between two and nine times. J is TRBJ2-7 and V is TRBV25-1; weak D call: TRBD2 (6 bases). CDR1 and CDR2 from the germline V gene are MGHDK and SYGVNS. The CDR3 has 13 amino acids. Trimming left V 10 bases short and J 7 bases short, with 20 bases between. CDR3 region: CATAGTKGEEQYF. In DNA form, the CDR3 reads TGTGCCACCGCGGGGACCAAGGGTGAAGAGCAGTACTTC.

The chain couples TRBV7-8 to TRBJ1-1, with D perhaps TRBD1 (5 bases). This CDR3 is built from 16 residues. From germline, CDR1 is SGHVS and CDR2 FQNEAQ. The germline V and J ends were trimmed by 1 base and 4 bases, with 16 bases remaining between them. The CDR3 DNA is TGTGCCAGCAGCTTAGGGGCGGCAGGGCCGGGCACTGAAGCTTTCTTT. Translated, it gives CASSLGAAGPGTEAFF.

This sequence joins TRBV28 and TRBJ2-5; TRBD1 might be the D (5 bases). The germline V gene has CDR1 MDHEN and CDR2 SYDVKM. This CDR3 is 16 amino acids long. Trimming cost V 8 bases and J 3 bases, with 22 bases left between them. CDR3 region: CASGPQGFGPKETQYF. In DNA, the CDR3 is TGTGCCAGCGGGCCCCAGGGTTTCGGCCCAAAAGAGACCCAGTACTTC.

This sequence joins TRBV18 and TRBJ1-4; 7 nucleotides align to TRBD1. After removal of 6 bases from V and 4 bases from J, the junction contained 11 bases not matched to a gene. The V gene's germline CDR1 is KGHSH and CDR2 LQKENI. The CDR3 contains 16 residues. The CDR3 coding sequence is TGTGCCAGCTCCGCCGATCCGGGACAGTTTAATGAAAAACTGTTTTTT. It translates to CASSADPGQFNEKLFF. Filled out from reference TRBV18 and TRBJ1-4, the complete variable domain reads NAGVMQNPRHLVRRRGQEARLRCSPMKGHSHVYWYRQLPEEGLKFMVYLQKENIIDESGMPKERFSAEFPKEGPSILRIQQVVRGDSAAYFCASSADPGQFNEKLFFGSGTQLSVL.

The V gene is TRBV7-2, the J gene TRBJ2-5; 10 bases map to TRBD2. Matching the DNA end better, TRBJ2-7 makes the J call doubtful. Germline values: CDR1 SGHTA, CDR2 FQGNSA. CDR3 length: 14 amino acids. The CDR3 DNA is TGTGCCAGCAGCTCTCTAGCGGGAGCCTACGAGCAGTACTTC. It specifies CASSSLAGAYEQYF.

The chain is built from TRBV28 and TRBJ2-2, with D perhaps given as TRBD1 or TRBD2 (5 bases each). Germline CDR1 and CDR2: MDHEN and SYDVKM. V was shortened by 5 bases and J by 6 bases, with 13 bases between the two germline ends. This CDR3 has 14 amino acids. The CDR3 reads CASSPSLGAGELFF. CDR3 DNA: TGTGCCAGCAGTCCCTCGTTGGGGGCCGGGGAGCTGTTTTTT.

This clone showed up just once. CDR3 amino acids: CASRNPRTGSYEQYF. DNA for the CDR3: TGTGCCAGTAGAAACCCGAGGACAGGGTCCTACGAGCAGTACTTC. The chain combines TRBV19 with TRBJ2-7, with 8 bases that match TRBD1. This CDR3 spans 15 amino acids. With V trimmed by 6 bases and J by 1 base, 8 bases remained unmatched. Germline V lookup: CDR1 LNHDA, CDR2 SQIVND (reference sequence).

The CDR3 nucleotides are TGTGCCAGCAGTCCTACATGGGGGTTAGGCACAGATACGCAGTATTTT. It yields the protein CASSPTWGLGTDTQYF. The J gene is TRBJ2-3, the V gene TRBV25-1; possibly TRBD1 or TRBD2 for D (5 bases each). CDR1 is MGHDK, CDR2 SYGVNS, per germline. The CDR3 length is 16 residues. Trimming removed 5 bases at V and 1 base at J, with 16 bases between.

V is TRBV4-2 and J is TRBJ2-1; TRBD1 aligns across 9 bases. The CDR3 is made up of 16 amino acids. CDR1 is LGHNA and CDR2 is YNFKEQ in the germline V gene. The ends lost 3 bases at V and 0 bases at J; junction bases unmatched: 3. The CDR3: CASSQEDRGSYNEQFF. The DNA of the CDR3 is TGTGCCAGCAGCCAGGAGGACAGGGGCTCCTACAATGAGCAGTTCTTC.

This CDR3 reads CASSNRQGLNTEAFF. CDR3 nucleotide sequence: TGCGCCAGCAGCAACCGACAGGGGTTGAACACTGAAGCTTTCTTT. The chain couples TRBV5-1 to TRBJ1-1; 8 bases match TRBD1. The CDR3 has 15 residues. Germline CDR1 reads SGHRS; CDR2 reads YFSETQ. The V and J ends lost 4 bases and 0 bases, in that order; junction bases with no gene match: 5.

The chain couples TRBV19 to TRBJ1-3, with TRBD1 as a possible D gene (5 bases). Trimming took 5 bases from V and 0 from J, leaving 14 bases between them. The CDR3 spans 16 residues. CDR1 is LNHDA, CDR2 SQIVND, per germline (reference sequence). DNA of the CDR3: TGTGCCAGTAGTCCGGCGGGGGGTAGCTCTGGAAACACCATATATTTT. This codes for CASSPAGGSSGNTIYF.

V usage is TRBV28 and J usage is TRBJ1-1; D is undetermined. Germline V gene data show CDR1 as MDHEN and CDR2 as SYDVKM. This CDR3 is built from 15 residues. V was clipped by 2 bases and J by 6 bases, with 16 bases between them. CDR3 sequence: CASSLPSHAGAEAFF. The CDR3 DNA sequence: TGTGCCAGCAGTTTACCCTCCCACGCGGGAGCTGAAGCTTTCTTT.

The chain combines TRBV5-4 with TRBJ1-1; D gene ambiguous. V shed 2 bases and J shed 3 bases, with 11 bases lying between them. Germline V CDR1 and CDR2: SGHNT, YYREEE (reference sequence). The CDR3 is 14 residues long. The CDR3 region is CASSFSPHDTEAFF. CDR3 coding DNA: TGTGCCAGCAGCTTTAGCCCCCACGACACTGAAGCTTTCTTT.

This clone appeared once. The J gene is TRBJ2-5, the V gene TRBV7-8; D gene uncertain. The V end lost 2 bases, the J end lost 3 bases, and 7 bases lay between the germline ends. The CDR3 has 13 residues. Germline V gene lookup returns CDR1 SGHVS and CDR2 FQNEAQ. CDR3 in DNA: TGTGCCAGCAGCTTAAGCAGAGAAGAGACCCAGTACTTC. This sequence encodes CASSLSREETQYF. The whole variable domain, filled in from reference TRBV7-8 and TRBJ2-5, reads GAGVSQSPRYKVAKRGQDVALRCDPISGHVSLFWYQQALGQGPEFLTYFQNEAQLDKSGLPSDRFFAERPEGSVSTLKIQRTQQEDSAVYLCASSLSREETQYFGPGTRLLVL.

The V gene is TRBV30, the J gene TRBJ1-1; D gene ambiguous. Germline CDR1 reads GTSNPN; CDR2 reads SVGIG (reference sequence). This CDR3 has 13 amino acids. Between the trimmed V and J ends, which lost 2 bases and 1 base, there was a span of 8 bases. CDR3 protein: CAWSTQENTEAFF. In nucleotides, the CDR3 is TGTGCCTGGAGTACACAAGAGAACACTGAAGCTTTCTTT.

This chain connects TRBV15 to TRBJ2-7; the match to TRBD2 covers 13 bases. This CDR3 has 16 amino acids. The germline CDR1 and CDR2 sequences are LNHNV and YYDKDF (reference sequence). J gave up 2 bases and V 2 bases, and 3 bases lay outside the gene matches. The chain's CDR3 is CATSRQTSGRTYEQYF. The CDR3 DNA sequence: TGTGCCACCAGCAGACAGACTAGCGGGAGGACCTACGAGCAGTACTTC.

V gene TRBV5-1 combines with J gene TRBJ1-5; TRBD1 matches at 7 bases. V shed 4 bases and J 0 bases; nucleotides not matched to a gene: 1. The CDR3 runs 14 residues. The germline gives CDR1 SGHRS, CDR2 YFSETQ. Written as DNA, the CDR3 is TGCGCCAGCAGCCGGACAGGTAGCAATCAGCCCCAGCATTTT. Protein: CASSRTGSNQPQHF. The whole variable domain, filled in from reference TRBV5-1 and TRBJ1-5, reads KAGVTQTPRYLIKTRGQQVTLSCSPISGHRSVSWYQQTPGQGLQFLFEYFSETQRNKGNFPGRFSGRQFSNSRSEMNVSTLELGDSALYLCASSRTGSNQPQHFGDGTRLSIL.

The CDR3 sequence is CALGLASYEQYF. The DNA for the CDR3 is TGTGCCTTGGGACTAGCGTCCTACGAGCAGTACTTC. The chain joins TRBV30 to TRBJ2-7; TRBD2 aligns across 10 bases. The V and J ends lost 7 bases and 1 base, in that order; junction bases with no gene match: 1. CDR3 length: 12 residues. Germline V gene sequence: CDR1 GTSNPN, CDR2 SVGIG (reference sequence).

V and J are TRBV28 and TRBJ1-2, with 7 bases matching TRBD1. This CDR3 is built from 15 residues. The germline V gene encodes CDR1 MDHEN and CDR2 SYDVKM. V lost 4 bases, J lost 3 bases, and 8 bases stayed unmatched. CDR3: CASSSRGQADYGYTF. In nucleotides, the CDR3 is TGTGCCAGCAGTTCTAGAGGACAGGCGGACTATGGCTACACCTTC.